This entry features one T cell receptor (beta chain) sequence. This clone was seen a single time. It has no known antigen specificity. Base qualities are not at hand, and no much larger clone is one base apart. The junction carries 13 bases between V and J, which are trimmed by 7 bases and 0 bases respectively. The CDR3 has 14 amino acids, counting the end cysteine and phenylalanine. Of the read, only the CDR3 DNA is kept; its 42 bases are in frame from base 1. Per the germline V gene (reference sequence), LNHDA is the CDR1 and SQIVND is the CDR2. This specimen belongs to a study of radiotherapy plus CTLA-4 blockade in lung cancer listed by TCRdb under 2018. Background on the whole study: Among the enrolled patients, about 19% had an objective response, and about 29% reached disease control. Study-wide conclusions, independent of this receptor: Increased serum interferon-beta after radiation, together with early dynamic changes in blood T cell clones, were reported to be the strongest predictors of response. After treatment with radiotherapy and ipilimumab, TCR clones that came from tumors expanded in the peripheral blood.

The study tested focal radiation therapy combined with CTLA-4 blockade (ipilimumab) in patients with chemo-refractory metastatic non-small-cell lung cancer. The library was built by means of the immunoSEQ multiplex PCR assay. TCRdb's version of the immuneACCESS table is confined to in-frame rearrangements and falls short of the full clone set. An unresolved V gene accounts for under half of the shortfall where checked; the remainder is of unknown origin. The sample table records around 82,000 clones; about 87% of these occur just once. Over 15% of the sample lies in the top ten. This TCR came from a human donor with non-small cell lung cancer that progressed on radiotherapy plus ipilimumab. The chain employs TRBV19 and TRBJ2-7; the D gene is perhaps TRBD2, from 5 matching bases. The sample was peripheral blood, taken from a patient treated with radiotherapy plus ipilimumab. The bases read TGTGCCAGTACTCCGGACGGGGTCTCCTACGAGCAGTACTTC. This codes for CASTPDGVSYEQYF.